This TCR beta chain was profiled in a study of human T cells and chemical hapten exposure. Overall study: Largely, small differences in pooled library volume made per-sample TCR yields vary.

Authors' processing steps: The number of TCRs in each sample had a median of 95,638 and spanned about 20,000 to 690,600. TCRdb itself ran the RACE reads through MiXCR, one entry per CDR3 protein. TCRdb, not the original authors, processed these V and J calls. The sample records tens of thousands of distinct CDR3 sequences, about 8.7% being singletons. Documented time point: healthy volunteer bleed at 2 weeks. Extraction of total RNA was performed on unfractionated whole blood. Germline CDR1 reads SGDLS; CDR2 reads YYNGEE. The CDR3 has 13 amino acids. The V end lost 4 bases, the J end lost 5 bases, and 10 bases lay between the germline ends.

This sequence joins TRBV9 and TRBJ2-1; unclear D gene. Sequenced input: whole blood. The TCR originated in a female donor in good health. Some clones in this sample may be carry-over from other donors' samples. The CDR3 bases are TGTGCCAGCAGCCCCCAGGTCGACAATGAGCAGTTCTTC. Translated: CASSPQVDNEQFF.